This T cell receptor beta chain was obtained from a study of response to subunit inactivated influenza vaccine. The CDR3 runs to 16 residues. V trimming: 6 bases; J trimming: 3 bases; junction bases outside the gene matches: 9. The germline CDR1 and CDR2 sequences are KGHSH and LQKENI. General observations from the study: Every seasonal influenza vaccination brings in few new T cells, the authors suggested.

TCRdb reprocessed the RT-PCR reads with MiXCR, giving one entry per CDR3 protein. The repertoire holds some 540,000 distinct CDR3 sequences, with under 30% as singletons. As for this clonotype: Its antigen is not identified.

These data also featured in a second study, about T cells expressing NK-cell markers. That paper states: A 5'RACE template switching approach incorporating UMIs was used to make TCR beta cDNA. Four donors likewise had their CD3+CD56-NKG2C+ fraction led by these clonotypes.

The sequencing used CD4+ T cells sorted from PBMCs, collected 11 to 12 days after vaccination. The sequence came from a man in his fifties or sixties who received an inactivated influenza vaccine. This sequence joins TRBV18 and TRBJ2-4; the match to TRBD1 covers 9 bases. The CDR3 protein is CASSPGQGPYKNIQYF. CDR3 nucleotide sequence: TGTGCCAGCTCTCCCGGACAGGGGCCTTACAAAAACATTCAGTACTTC.